This record covers a single T cell receptor beta chain. The data originate from a study of sequential checkpoint blockade in melanoma. The data were produced by immunoSEQ multiplex PCR, yet TCRdb's version contains in-frame clones alone and is incomplete. Altogether around 10,000 clones are present, around 78% being singletons, with the ten largest covering approximately 40%. Treatment denoted: randomized to nivolumab then ipilimumab (arm A) or the reverse (arm B). Per the germline V gene, CDR1 is SGHTA and CDR2 is FQGTGA. V lost 2 bases to trimming and J lost 7 bases, with 9 bases between them. This CDR3 has 12 amino acids.

This chain joins TRBV7-3 and TRBJ2-7; D call uncertain. This TCR derives from a human donor with melanoma. Here the sequenced sample was CD8+ T cells sorted from blood (inferred from file names), taken from a patient given nivolumab and ipilimumab in sequence. The CDR3: CASSLVPFEQYF. CDR3 nucleotides: TGTGCCAGCAGCTTAGTTCCTTTTGAGCAGTACTTC.